This T cell receptor beta chain was captured by sequencing in a study of OX40 agonist ivuxolimab in advanced cancers. The overall study: Prior checkpoint blockade (anti-PD-1, anti-PD-L1 or anti-CTLA-4) was permitted; 40% had it.

For this clone: No antigen is known for it.

Produced via immunoSEQ multiplex PCR; TCRdb's table is partial and in-frame only. The sample lists about 79,000 clones, approximately 85% occurring once. V was cut by 8 bases and J by 0 bases, with 13 bases left in between. The CDR3 is 14 residues long. Germline V lookup: CDR1 SQVTM, CDR2 ANQGSEA. Study-wide findings and caveats: Near-lowest levels of clonal expansion characterized partial responders at 0.1-3.0 mg/kg.

The rearrangement links TRBV29-1 to TRBJ2-2, with a possible D match to TRBD1 (5 bases). The sequenced sample was CD4+ or CD8+ T cells sorted from blood, obtained in a trial of the OX40 agonist ivuxolimab. The receptor comes from an adult with an advanced solid tumor such as melanoma, head and neck, liver or kidney cancer. The CDR3 DNA reads as TGCAGCCCCAAAAACAGGCCGAACACCGGGGAGCTGTTTTTT. Protein product: CSPKNRPNTGELFF.